This entry is about one T cell receptor (beta chain). The CDR3 has 13 residues. Germline CDR1 is SQVTM and CDR2 is ANQGSEA. Trimming removed 1 base from V and 9 bases from J; junction bases left unmatched: 4. This sample stems from a study of blood T cell repertoires in COVID-19. Seattle's enrolled individuals joined amid active infection and were then monitored longitudinally. Repertoires were generated with immunoSEQ multiplex PCR, while TCRdb's copy carries only in-frame clones and drops some. The sample includes just under 350,000 clones, around 87% seen only once; the top ten take about 6.3%. This receptor was taken from a woman in her 50s with COVID-19, enrolled during active disease. The material sequenced was peripheral blood. The J gene is TRBJ2-1, the V gene TRBV29-1; 9 nucleotides match TRBD2. Here the CDR3 reads CSVEGLAVGEQFF. The CDR3 coding sequence is TGCAGCGTTGAAGGACTAGCGGTGGGTGAGCAGTTCTTC.